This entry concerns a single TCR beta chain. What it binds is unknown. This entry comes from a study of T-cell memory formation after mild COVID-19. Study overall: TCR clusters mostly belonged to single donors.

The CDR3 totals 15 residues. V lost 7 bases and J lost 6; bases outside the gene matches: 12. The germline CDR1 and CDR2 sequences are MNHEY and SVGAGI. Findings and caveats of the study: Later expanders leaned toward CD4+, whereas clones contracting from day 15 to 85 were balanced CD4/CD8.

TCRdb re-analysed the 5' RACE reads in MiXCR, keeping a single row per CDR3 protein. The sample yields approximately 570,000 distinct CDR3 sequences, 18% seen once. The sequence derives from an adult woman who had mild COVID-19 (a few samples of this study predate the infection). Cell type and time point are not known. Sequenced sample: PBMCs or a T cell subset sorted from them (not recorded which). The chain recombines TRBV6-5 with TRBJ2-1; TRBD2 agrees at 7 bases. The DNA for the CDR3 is TGTGCCAGCAACTACGGGGAGGGCCGCGTCAATGAGCAGTTCTTC. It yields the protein CASNYGEGRVNEQFF.